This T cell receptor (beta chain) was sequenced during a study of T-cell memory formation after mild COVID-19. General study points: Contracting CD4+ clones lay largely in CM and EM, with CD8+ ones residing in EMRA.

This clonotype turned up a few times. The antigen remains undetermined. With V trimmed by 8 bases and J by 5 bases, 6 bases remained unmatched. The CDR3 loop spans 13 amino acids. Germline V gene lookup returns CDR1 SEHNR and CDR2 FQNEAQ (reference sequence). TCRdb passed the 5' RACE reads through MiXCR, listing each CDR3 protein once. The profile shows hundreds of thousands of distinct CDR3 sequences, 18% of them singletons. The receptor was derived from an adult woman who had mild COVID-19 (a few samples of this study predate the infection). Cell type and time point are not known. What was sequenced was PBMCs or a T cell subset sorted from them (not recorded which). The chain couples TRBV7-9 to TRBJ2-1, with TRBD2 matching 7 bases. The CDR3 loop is CASRGVANNEQFF. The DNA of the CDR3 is TGTGCCAGCCGGGGGGTCGCGAACAATGAGCAGTTCTTC.